This T cell receptor (beta chain) stems from a study of T cell responses to AZD1222 COVID-19 vaccine. Findings and limits, study-wide: Donors were mostly white British, more females; clonal diversity possibly underestimated. Breadth and depth of Spike-specific TCRs rose after two AZD1222 doses.

V was pared by 2 bases and J by 5 bases, with 11 bases between. CDR3 size: 15 residues. Looked up from germline, CDR1 is SGDLS and CDR2 is YYNGEE. Produced via immunoSEQ multiplex PCR; TCRdb's table is partial and in-frame only. In the table there are some 91,000 clones, approximately 91% of which are singletons. A word on this clone: Its matching antigen is unknown.

This specimen consisted of peripheral blood, obtained on day 0 of AZD1222 vaccination. This chain connects TRBV9 to TRBJ1-6, with D perhaps TRBD1 (6 bases). The clonotype was recovered from an adult in good health. The DNA for the CDR3 is TGTGCCAGCAGCGTCGGTGCAGGGGATAATTCACCCCTCCACTTT. Translated: CASSVGAGDNSPLHF.